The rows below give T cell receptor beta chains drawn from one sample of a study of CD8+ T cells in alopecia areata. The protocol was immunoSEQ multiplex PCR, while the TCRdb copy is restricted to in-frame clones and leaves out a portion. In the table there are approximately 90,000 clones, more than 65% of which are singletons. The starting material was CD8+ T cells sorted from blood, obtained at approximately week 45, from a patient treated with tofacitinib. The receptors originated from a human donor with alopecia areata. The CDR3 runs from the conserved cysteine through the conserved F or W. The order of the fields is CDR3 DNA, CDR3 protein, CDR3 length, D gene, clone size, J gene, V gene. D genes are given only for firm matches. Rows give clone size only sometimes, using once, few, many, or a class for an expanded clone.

DNA: TGTGCCAGCAGCTCCCTCGGGGACAGCGGGTCACCCCTCCACTTT
CDR3: CASSSLGDSGSPLHF
length: 15
D: TRBD1
size: -
J: TRBJ1-6
V: TRBV7-9

DNA: TGTGCCAGTAGTAGAACAGGGTTTGCGGTACTAGCGGGGTTGGATGAGCAGTTCTTC
CDR3: CASSRTGFAVLAGLDEQFF
length: 19
D: TRBD2
size: -
J: TRBJ2-1
V: TRBV19

DNA: TGTGCCAGCAGACACAGGGAGCACTATGGCTACACCTTC
CDR3: CASRHREHYGYTF
length: 13
D: -
size: once
J: TRBJ1-2
V: TRBV11-2

DNA: TGCAGCGGCGGGGCAGGGCCAGAGACCCAGTACTTC
CDR3: CSGGAGPETQYF
length: 12
D: -
size: -
J: TRBJ2-5
V: TRBV29-1

DNA: TGTGCCAGCAGCCAAGCAAAGGGGGGCATGAACACTGAAGCTTTCTTT
CDR3: CASSQAKGGMNTEAFF
length: 16
D: -
size: -
J: TRBJ1-1
V: TRBV4-2

DNA: TGCGCCAGCAGCTTGTCGGGCAGGGGAGTACCTGAAGCTTTCTTT
CDR3: CASSLSGRGVPEAFF
length: 15
D: -
size: -
J: TRBJ1-1
V: TRBV5-1

DNA: TGTGCCTGGAGTGTAGAAATGGGCGTAAAAGAGACCCAGTACTTC
CDR3: CAWSVEMGVKETQYF
length: 15
D: -
size: -
J: TRBJ2-5
V: TRBV30

DNA: TGCAGCGGGAGGGATACCTACGAGCAGTACTTC
CDR3: CSGRDTYEQYF
length: 11
D: -
size: -
J: TRBJ2-7
V: TRBV29-1

DNA: TGCAGCGTTGTTGACGTTAGCAACTATGGCTACACCTTC
CDR3: CSVVDVSNYGYTF
length: 13
D: -
size: few
J: TRBJ1-2
V: TRBV29-1

DNA: TGTGCCAGTAGTATTTCGTCGGGGCGTCACACCGGGGAGCTGTTTTTT
CDR3: CASSISSGRHTGELFF
length: 16
D: -
size: -
J: TRBJ2-2
V: TRBV19

DNA: TGTGCCTGGAGTGGAGAGGTCAATCAGCCCCAGCATTTT
CDR3: CAWSGEVNQPQHF
length: 13
D: -
size: once
J: TRBJ1-5
V: TRBV30

DNA: TGTGCCAGCAGTCCCAGAGGACAGGGTGAGGAGCAGTACTTC
CDR3: CASSPRGQGEEQYF
length: 14
D: TRBD1
size: -
J: TRBJ2-7
V: TRBV27

DNA: TGTGCCAGCAGCCCGGTCGACAGGGACACTGAAGCTTTCTTT
CDR3: CASSPVDRDTEAFF
length: 14
D: TRBD1
size: -
J: TRBJ1-1
V: TRBV9

DNA: TGTGCCAGCAGCTCCCTGGCGCAGGCTGCCAAAAACATTCAGTACTTC
CDR3: CASSSLAQAAKNIQYF
length: 16
D: -
size: few
J: TRBJ2-4
V: TRBV7-9

DNA: TGTGCCAGCAGCCTGACTGAAGCTTTCTTT
CDR3: CASSLTEAFF
length: 10
D: -
size: few
J: TRBJ1-1
V: TRBV7-9

DNA: TGTGCCAGCAGTCCCCGACTACCCGAGCAGTACTTC
CDR3: CASSPRLPEQYF
length: 12
D: -
size: once
J: TRBJ2-7
V: TRBV27

DNA: TGCGCCAGCAGCCAAACGGCAGGGAGGCATGGCTACACCTTC
CDR3: CASSQTAGRHGYTF
length: 14
D: -
size: few
J: TRBJ1-2
V: TRBV5-1

DNA: TGTGCCAGCAGCCTCAGTAACACCGGGGAGCTGTTTTTT
CDR3: CASSLSNTGELFF
length: 13
D: -
size: few
J: TRBJ2-2
V: TRBV6-5

DNA: TGTGCCAGCAGCCAAGAGGGTAATTCCGTCAACGAGCAGTACTTC
CDR3: CASSQEGNSVNEQYF
length: 15
D: -
size: -
J: TRBJ2-7
V: TRBV4-2

DNA: TGCGCCAGCAGCCAAGATCTTGATAGGGGAAACGAAAAACTGTTTTTT
CDR3: CASSQDLDRGNEKLFF
length: 16
D: -
size: -
J: TRBJ1-4
V: TRBV4-3

DNA: TGTGCCAGCAGTTTATCGCAGGGGGCGTCGTTCCCTGAAGCTTTCTTT
CDR3: CASSLSQGASFPEAFF
length: 16
D: TRBD1
size: -
J: TRBJ1-1
V: TRBV27

DNA: TGTGCCAGCAGCTCTAGCGGGGGGATCCAAGAGACCCAGTACTTC
CDR3: CASSSSGGIQETQYF
length: 15
D: TRBD2
size: -
J: TRBJ2-5
V: TRBV7-3

DNA: TGCGCCAGCAGCCACGGGACAGGGGGCGGGTACGAGCAGTACTTC
CDR3: CASSHGTGGGYEQYF
length: 15
D: TRBD1
size: -
J: TRBJ2-7
V: TRBV4-3

DNA: TGTGCCAGCAGTCCAGGGTCGGTGGAGACCCAGTACTTC
CDR3: CASSPGSVETQYF
length: 13
D: -
size: -
J: TRBJ2-5
V: TRBV25-1

DNA: TGTGCCAGCAGTTACCTAGAGACCCAGTACTTC
CDR3: CASSYLETQYF
length: 11
D: -
size: few
J: TRBJ2-5
V: TRBV6-5

DNA: TGCAGCGTTGGGGTCCATATGGGGGGGCTGAACACTGAAGCTTTCTTT
CDR3: CSVGVHMGGLNTEAFF
length: 16
D: -
size: -
J: TRBJ1-1
V: TRBV29-1

DNA: TGTGCCATCAGTGAAATCGGGCAGAACCCCTACGAGCAGTACTTC
CDR3: CAISEIGQNPYEQYF
length: 15
D: -
size: once
J: TRBJ2-7
V: TRBV10-3

DNA: TGTGCCATCAGTGAGAATGGTAGGACTAGCTTGAATGAGCAGTTCTTC
CDR3: CAISENGRTSLNEQFF
length: 16
D: TRBD2
size: few
J: TRBJ2-1
V: TRBV10-3

DNA: TGCGCCAGCAGCCAAGATGCAACTAATGAAAAACTGTTTTTT
CDR3: CASSQDATNEKLFF
length: 14
D: -
size: -
J: TRBJ1-4
V: TRBV4-3

DNA: TGCGCCAGCAGCCAAGATCCACCCCCCGTGCATGAGCAGTTCTTC
CDR3: CASSQDPPPVHEQFF
length: 15
D: -
size: -
J: TRBJ2-1
V: TRBV4-3

DNA: TGTGCCAGTAGTATAGCTTCTCAGCCCCAGCATTTT
CDR3: CASSIASQPQHF
length: 12
D: -
size: -
J: TRBJ1-5
V: TRBV19

DNA: TGTGCCAGCAGCTCAAAGACAGGAGGAGGCACTGAAGCTTTCTTT
CDR3: CASSSKTGGGTEAFF
length: 15
D: -
size: once
J: TRBJ1-1
V: TRBV5-4

DNA: TGTGCCAGCAGTGAAGACAGGGGGCATAGCTATGGCTACACCTTC
CDR3: CASSEDRGHSYGYTF
length: 15
D: TRBD1
size: -
J: TRBJ1-2
V: TRBV6-1

DNA: TGCAGCGTTGACAACCCCGAAGAGGGGGAGGTGTACAATGAGCAGTTCTTC
CDR3: CSVDNPEEGEVYNEQFF
length: 17
D: -
size: -
J: TRBJ2-1
V: TRBV29-1

DNA: TGTGCCAGCAGCTTCGACTACACCGGGGAGCTGTTTTTT
CDR3: CASSFDYTGELFF
length: 13
D: -
size: -
J: TRBJ2-2
V: TRBV5-6

DNA: TGTGCCAGCAGCTTAGGGCCTACCTACAATGAGCAGTTCTTC
CDR3: CASSLGPTYNEQFF
length: 14
D: -
size: -
J: TRBJ2-1
V: TRBV7-9

DNA: TGTGCCAGCAGCAACCGGGGGATAGCCAAAAACATTCAGTACTTC
CDR3: CASSNRGIAKNIQYF
length: 15
D: -
size: once
J: TRBJ2-4
V: TRBV7-9

DNA: TGTGCCAGTAGTATAACTAGCGTGATATACAATGAGCAGTTCTTC
CDR3: CASSITSVIYNEQFF
length: 15
D: TRBD2
size: -
J: TRBJ2-1
V: TRBV19

DNA: TGCGCCAGCAGCCAAGACAGGGCTAGTGGTCAGCCCCAGCATTTT
CDR3: CASSQDRASGQPQHF
length: 15
D: -
size: -
J: TRBJ1-5
V: TRBV4-3

DNA: TGTGCCAGCAGTTTAAACAAACTAGCCAAAAACATTCAGTACTTC
CDR3: CASSLNKLAKNIQYF
length: 15
D: -
size: -
J: TRBJ2-4
V: TRBV27

DNA: TGTGCCAGCAGCTTGGGCTATGAGCAGTTCTTC
CDR3: CASSLGYEQFF
length: 11
D: -
size: -
J: TRBJ2-1
V: TRBV5-5

DNA: TGTGCCAGCAGCTTAAGCACGAACACCGGGGAGCTGTTTTTT
CDR3: CASSLSTNTGELFF
length: 14
D: -
size: -
J: TRBJ2-2
V: TRBV13

DNA: TGTGCCAGCATTGACGGGACAGGGGGCGAGCAGTACTTC
CDR3: CASIDGTGGEQYF
length: 13
D: TRBD1
size: few
J: TRBJ2-7
V: TRBV6-1

DNA: TGTGCCAGCAGGGGGGACGGGAACACCGGGGAGCTGTTTTTT
CDR3: CASRGDGNTGELFF
length: 14
D: -
size: few
J: TRBJ2-2
V: TRBV11-2

DNA: TGCGCCAGCAGTGGTGGTAGCGGAGATACGCAGTATTTT
CDR3: CASSGGSGDTQYF
length: 13
D: -
size: once
J: TRBJ2-3
V: TRBV10-2

DNA: TGTGCCAGCAGATTGGGACAGGGATACGAGCAGTACTTC
CDR3: CASRLGQGYEQYF
length: 13
D: TRBD1
size: -
J: TRBJ2-7
V: TRBV6-5

DNA: TGCAGCGTTGAAGGGGTGAGGGCCGAGCAGTACTTC
CDR3: CSVEGVRAEQYF
length: 12
D: -
size: -
J: TRBJ2-7
V: TRBV29-1

DNA: TGTGCCAGCAGTCCCGGTAACACGGAGACCCAGTACTTC
CDR3: CASSPGNTETQYF
length: 13
D: -
size: -
J: TRBJ2-5
V: TRBV5-6

DNA: TGTGCCTGGAGTTATCCTCTAGCGGGGGGCTTTAATGAGCAGTTCTTC
CDR3: CAWSYPLAGGFNEQFF
length: 16
D: TRBD2
size: once
J: TRBJ2-1
V: TRBV30

DNA: TGTGCCAGCAGCCTCGGGGGTGAAAAACTGTTTTTT
CDR3: CASSLGGEKLFF
length: 12
D: -
size: -
J: TRBJ1-4
V: TRBV7-8

DNA: TGTGCCAGCAGCTTAGGTGCGGGGGTCCAAGAGACCCAGTACTTC
CDR3: CASSLGAGVQETQYF
length: 15
D: TRBD2
size: -
J: TRBJ2-5
V: TRBV7-2

DNA: TGTGCCAGCAGCTCCCAGCGAGGGGCCACGTACTACGAGCAGTACTTC
CDR3: CASSSQRGATYYEQYF
length: 16
D: -
size: -
J: TRBJ2-7
V: TRBV14

DNA: TGTGCCAGCAGCCTCAGGGCGGCAGATACGCAGTATTTT
CDR3: CASSLRAADTQYF
length: 13
D: -
size: few
J: TRBJ2-3
V: TRBV7-6

DNA: TGCGCCAGCAGCTTGGCAAGCGGGACAGGGCGAGTGAACACCGGGGAGCTGTTTTTT
CDR3: CASSLASGTGRVNTGELFF
length: 19
D: TRBD1
size: -
J: TRBJ2-2
V: TRBV5-1

DNA: TGTGCCAGCGCGCCTACCTACGAGCAGTACTTC
CDR3: CASAPTYEQYF
length: 11
D: -
size: once
J: TRBJ2-7
V: TRBV2

DNA: TGTGCCTGGAGTGACAGGGGGTACGAGCAGTACTTC
CDR3: CAWSDRGYEQYF
length: 12
D: TRBD1
size: -
J: TRBJ2-7
V: TRBV30

DNA: TGTGCCAGCAGTTCCGCCTACGAGCAGTACTTC
CDR3: CASSSAYEQYF
length: 11
D: -
size: few
J: TRBJ2-7
V: TRBV28